The clone carrying this TCR beta chain was recorded only once. The antigen is unknown. The source of the sample is a study of Ad26.COV2.S vaccination and SARS-CoV-2 variants. Points from the study as a whole: Possible underestimation of total T cell responses by the TCR breadth and depth analyses was noted. Individuals receiving vaccine had higher spike-specific TCR breadth than placebo recipients did.

Treatment specified: roughly 18 received Ad26.COV2.S at low or high dose, single or two shots; about 5 received placebo; per-sample allocation not given. Samples analyzed were those drawn on day 63 after the first vaccine or placebo injection. Cohort 1b enrolled adults aged 18-55 years in Boston. J lost 2 bases, V lost 4 bases, and 8 bases had no gene match. This CDR3 is built from 15 residues. Germline V gene lookup returns CDR1 SQVTM and CDR2 ANQGSEA. The protocol was immunoSEQ multiplex PCR, while the TCRdb copy is restricted to in-frame clones and leaves out a portion. The table records roughly 700,000 clones, 89% of them present only once.

The sample in question was peripheral blood, obtained in a trial of Ad26.COV2.S vaccine versus placebo. V usage is TRBV29-1 and J usage is TRBJ2-1, with 7 positions matching TRBD1. The receptor's source is a person aged 18-60 years who received the Ad26.COV2.S COVID-19 vaccine or a placebo. The CDR3 sequence: CSVAKGQGAYNEQFF. As DNA, the CDR3 is TGCAGCGTTGCGAAGGGGCAGGGGGCCTACAATGAGCAGTTCTTC.